The next 11 T cell receptor beta chains were all read from a single sample in a study of identical twins. Each CDR3 protein is one row after TCRdb ran MiXCR on the 5' RACE reads. The sample has about 890,000 distinct CDR3 sequences; about 12% are singletons. These data were also reused for a study on yellow fever vaccine responses in identical twins.

The sequencing input was PBMCs. The receptors stem from a woman aged 18-29 years in good health.

This clonotype was counted between two and nine times. This chain links TRBV12-3 or TRBV12-4 with TRBJ2-1; TRBD2 might be the D (6 bases). There are 15 residues in the CDR3. V was clipped by 2 bases and J by 4 bases, with 12 bases between them. CDR3 sequence reads: CASSLRRDEYNEQFF. The CDR3 nucleotides read TGTGCCAGCAGTTTAAGGCGGGACGAATACAATGAGCAGTTCTTC.

This clonotype was seen a single time. The chain combines TRBV9 with TRBJ2-3; D tentatively reads TRBD1 or TRBD2 (6 bases each). Between the trimmed V and J ends, which lost 5 bases and 4 bases, there was a span of 17 bases. The CDR3 is 15 residues long. CDR1 and CDR2 (germline): SGDLS, YYNGEE. DNA for the CDR3: TGTGCCAGCAGTCGTAGAGGGGGGAGCGCAGATACGCAGTATTTT. Amino acids: CASSRRGGSADTQYF.

This clonotype has only a few counts. V gene TRBV20-1 combines with J gene TRBJ1-5; D gene ambiguous. From germline, CDR1 is DFQATT and CDR2 SNEGSKA (reference sequence). The CDR3 runs 15 residues. The ends were cut back, 5 bases at V and 4 bases at J, with 18 bases in the middle. The CDR3 sequence: CSASRIQADNQPQHF. The CDR3 DNA follows: TGCAGTGCTTCTAGGATCCAGGCAGATAATCAGCCCCAGCATTTT.

The rearrangement links TRBV4-2 to TRBJ2-7; D unresolved. The CDR3 consists of 14 residues. Per the germline V gene, CDR1 is LGHNA and CDR2 is YNFKEQ. The V end was cut by 5 bases, the J end by 2 bases, with 13 bases between. The chain's CDR3 is CASSMASQTYEQYF. In nucleotides, the CDR3 is TGTGCCAGCAGCATGGCGAGCCAAACCTACGAGCAGTACTTC.

This rearrangement joins TRBV2 to TRBJ2-1, with D perhaps matching TRBD1 (6 bases). This CDR3 is built from 13 residues. Germline V gives CDR1 SNHLY, CDR2 FYNNEI. V lost 8 bases and J lost 7, with 15 bases in between. CDR3 protein: CASAPGVRNEQFF. DNA of the CDR3: TGTGCCAGCGCACCAGGGGTGAGGAATGAGCAGTTCTTC.

V usage is TRBV2 and J usage is TRBJ1-5, with TRBD1 as a possible D gene (5 bases). The V end lost 0 bases, the J end lost 6 bases, and 15 bases lay between the germline ends. The CDR3 has 16 residues. The germline gives CDR1 SNHLY, CDR2 FYNNEI. The CDR3 is CASSEAGQSASQPQHF. The CDR3 DNA sequence: TGTGCCAGCAGTGAAGCGGGGCAGTCGGCAAGTCAGCCCCAGCATTTT.

This clonotype was found many times. This chain connects TRBV5-1 to TRBJ1-5; D is perhaps TRBD1 (6 bases). V lost 0 bases and J lost 3, with 10 bases in between. CDR3 length: 15 amino acids. Germline V gene data show CDR1 as SGHRS and CDR2 as YFSETQ. In DNA form, the CDR3 reads TGCGCCAGCAGCTTGGCCGGACAGATCAATCAGCCCCAGCATTTT. Translating it yields CASSLAGQINQPQHF.

This clonotype was seen a handful of times. This chain uses TRBV29-1 with TRBJ2-1, with 9 bases matching TRBD2. The CDR3 consists of 14 residues. V lost 7 bases and J lost 8; bases outside the gene matches: 12. The germline V gene has CDR1 SQVTM and CDR2 ANQGSEA. CDR3 in DNA: TGCAGCGCCCTAAGAGGACTAGCGATTGATGAGCAGTTCTTC. Translating it yields CSALRGLAIDEQFF.

V usage is TRBV20-1 and J usage is TRBJ2-1; D not certain. This CDR3 is 13 amino acids long. In germline, CDR1 is DFQATT, CDR2 SNEGSKA (reference sequence). V was trimmed by 5 bases and J by 9 bases, leaving 17 bases between them. The CDR3 is CSAPPGPSSEQFF. The CDR3 DNA reads as TGCAGTGCTCCCCCTGGCCCATCTAGTGAGCAGTTCTTC.

The chain couples TRBV7-2 to TRBJ1-5; 7 bases are shared with TRBD1. CDR3 length: 15 residues. Germline-derived CDR1 and CDR2 are SGHTA and FQGNSA. Trimming at V came to 6 bases and at J to 5 bases, leaving 10 bases not matched to a gene. The chain's CDR3 is CASSRTGDVDQPQHF. The CDR3 coding sequence is TGTGCCAGCAGTCGTACAGGGGACGTTGATCAGCCCCAGCATTTT.

This chain connects TRBV19 to TRBJ2-1; a possible D gene is TRBD1 (6 bases). The CDR3 loop spans 13 amino acids. Looked up from germline, CDR1 is LNHDA and CDR2 is SQIVND (reference sequence). The V end was cut by 2 bases, the J end by 9 bases, with 11 bases between. CDR3 nucleotides: TGTGCCAGTAGTATATTACAGGGACGTGAGCAGTTCTTC. Translating it yields CASSILQGREQFF.